A selection of T cell receptor beta chains follows, all from one sample in a study of blood T cell repertoires in COVID-19. Profiled with immunoSEQ multiplex PCR; TCRdb holds only in-frame clones, not every one. The data hold some 230,000 clones, with around 84% observed a single time. The sample comprised peripheral blood. The receptors here all came from a woman aged 55-69 years who had recovered from COVID-19. The CDR3 runs from the conserved cysteine through the conserved F or W. The D gene is left open where the match is weak. The size of a clone is reported for some rows only, either as once, few or many, or as a class for expanded clones.

v_call	clone_size	j_call	d_call	cdr3_length	cdr3_aa	cdr3_nt
TRBV7-9	-	TRBJ1-1	TRBD1	15	CASSLATGWGTEAFF	TGTGCCAGCAGCTTAGCGACAGGGTGGGGCACTGAAGCTTTCTTT
TRBV2	-	TRBJ1-5	-	13	CASSSTGDQPQHF	TGTGCCAGCAGCTCCACGGGAGATCAGCCCCAGCATTTT
TRBV7-7	-	TRBJ2-1	TRBD1	15	CASSPGTGPYNEQFF	TGTGCTAGCAGCCCCGGGACAGGGCCATACAATGAGCAGTTCTTC
TRBV24-1	-	TRBJ2-5	TRBD2	14	CATSGVSGEKTQYF	TGTGCCACCAGTGGGGTTAGCGGGGAAAAGACCCAGTACTTC
TRBV19	once	TRBJ1-3	-	15	CASRQGPSSGNTIYF	TGTGCCAGCCGGCAGGGCCCGAGCTCTGGAAACACCATATATTTT
TRBV19	-	TRBJ1-5	-	15	CASTRRGGGNQPQHF	TGTGCCAGTACACGCAGAGGGGGGGGAAATCAGCCCCAGCATTTT
TRBV2	-	TRBJ2-1	-	14	CASSEGRGSNEQFF	TGTGCCAGCAGTGAAGGGCGGGGCAGCAATGAGCAGTTCTTC
TRBV9	once	TRBJ2-3	-	16	CASSAHLALSTDTQYF	TGTGCCAGCAGCGCGCATCTAGCGCTCAGCACAGATACGCAGTATTTT
TRBV3-1/TRBV3-2	-	TRBJ2-2	-	15	CASSHTSGNTGELFF	TGTGCCAGCAGCCACACGTCGGGGAACACCGGGGAGCTGTTTTTT
TRBV30	-	TRBJ2-7	TRBD1	12	CAWSPRGYEQYF	TGTGCCTGGAGCCCCAGGGGGTACGAGCAGTACTTC
TRBV9	-	TRBJ2-1	TRBD2	16	CASSPLGLAGGNEQFF	TGTGCCAGCAGCCCCCTCGGACTAGCGGGGGGGAATGAGCAGTTCTTC
TRBV3-1/TRBV3-2	-	TRBJ2-6	-	15	CASRNLLSGANVLTF	TGTGCCAGCAGAAACTTGCTTTCTGGGGCCAACGTCCTGACTTTC
TRBV4-1	-	TRBJ2-7	TRBD1	15	CASSQPRQGAGEQYF	TGCGCCAGCAGCCAACCGAGACAGGGGGCCGGCGAGCAGTACTTC
TRBV4-1	-	TRBJ2-4	TRBD2	17	CASSLYPGGLAKNIQYF	TGCGCCAGCAGCCTCTATCCGGGGGGACTAGCCAAAAACATTCAGTACTTC
TRBV3-1/TRBV3-2	once	TRBJ2-7	-	14	CASSQDGNSYEQYF	TGTGCCAGCAGCCAAGACGGGAATTCCTACGAGCAGTACTTC
TRBV4-1	-	TRBJ1-4	-	15	CASSHKTTTNEKLFF	TGCGCCAGCAGCCACAAGACTACAACTAATGAAAAACTGTTTTTT
TRBV23-1	-	TRBJ1-6	-	18	CASSHSRGINSYNSPLHF	TGCGCCAGCAGTCACTCGAGAGGGATCAACTCCTATAATTCACCCCTCCACTTT
TRBV27	-	TRBJ1-5	-	15	CASSYTGPSNQPQHF	TGTGCCAGCAGTTATACAGGACCTAGCAATCAGCCCCAGCATTTT
TRBV2	-	TRBJ2-5	TRBD1	13	CASLGQVFETQYF	TGTGCCAGCCTTGGACAGGTGTTTGAGACCCAGTACTTC
TRBV10-3	-	TRBJ2-4	TRBD2	14	CAISGGRSKNIQYF	TGTGCCATCTCGGGGGGGCGGTCCAAAAACATTCAGTACTTC
TRBV11-2	once	TRBJ2-5	TRBD1	16	CASSLALTGGRETQYF	TGTGCCAGCAGCTTAGCCCTAACAGGGGGCCGAGAGACCCAGTACTTC
TRBV5-1	-	TRBJ2-1	-	13	CASSLGLGNEQFF	TGCGCCAGCAGCTTGGGACTAGGCAATGAGCAGTTCTTC
TRBV24-1	-	TRBJ1-3	-	13	CATSAGAGNTIYF	TGTGCCACCAGTGCGGGGGCTGGAAACACCATATATTTT
TRBV7-3	-	TRBJ1-6	TRBD1	16	CASSLRTGRYNSPLHF	TGTGCCAGCAGCCTCAGGACAGGCCGCTATAATTCACCCCTCCACTTT
TRBV11-3	-	TRBJ2-1	TRBD2	15	CASSLASGGGTEQFF	TGTGCCAGCAGCTTAGCCAGCGGGGGGGGCACCGAGCAGTTCTTC
TRBV4-3	-	TRBJ1-2	-	15	CASSQNTAKEYGYTF	TGCGCCAGCAGCCAAAATACTGCCAAAGAATATGGCTACACCTTC
TRBV18	-	TRBJ1-1	-	15	CASSPYFDRNTEAFF	TGTGCCAGCTCACCATATTTCGACAGGAACACTGAAGCTTTCTTT
TRBV11-2	-	TRBJ1-1	TRBD1	16	CASSTYRGPLNTEAFF	TGTGCCAGCAGCACCTACAGGGGGCCCTTGAACACTGAAGCTTTCTTT
TRBV7-6	-	TRBJ1-1	-	12	CASSLPGGEAFF	TGTGCCAGCAGCTTACCCGGAGGGGAAGCTTTCTTT
TRBV7-2	-	TRBJ1-2	-	13	CASTVPGRLGYTF	TGTGCCAGCACAGTTCCAGGGAGGCTTGGCTACACCTTC
TRBV4-2	-	TRBJ2-3	TRBD2	18	CASSPQRTSGVVADTQYF	TGTGCCAGCAGCCCCCAGAGGACTAGCGGGGTAGTGGCAGATACGCAGTATTTT
TRBV5-1	-	TRBJ2-7	TRBD2	15	CASSLGGGFSYEQYF	TGCGCCAGCAGCTTGGGCGGGGGGTTCTCCTACGAGCAGTACTTC
TRBV7-8	-	TRBJ2-5	TRBD1	13	CASSRTGEETQYF	TGTGCCAGCAGCCGTACAGGGGAAGAGACCCAGTACTTC
TRBV2	-	TRBJ1-2	TRBD1	15	CASTNDRAEIRGYTF	TGTGCCAGCACCAATGACAGGGCCGAGATCCGTGGCTACACCTTC
TRBV19	-	TRBJ1-3	-	14	CASSIRGFGDTIYF	TGTGCCAGTAGTATCAGGGGTTTTGGAGACACCATATATTTT
TRBV30	-	TRBJ1-2	-	11	CAWNGNYGYTF	TGTGCCTGGAACGGTAACTATGGCTACACCTTC
TRBV9	-	TRBJ2-7	TRBD1	19	CASSAADGASGTGGYEQYF	TGTGCCAGCAGCGCAGCTGACGGAGCCTCCGGGACAGGGGGCTACGAGCAGTACTTC
TRBV30	-	TRBJ2-7	TRBD2	15	CAWSAGSSGVYEQYF	TGTGCCTGGAGTGCAGGTAGTAGCGGGGTCTACGAGCAGTACTTC
TRBV7-9	-	TRBJ1-1	-	12	CASSLGGGAAFF	TGTGCCAGCAGCTTAGGGGGAGGGGCGGCTTTCTTT
TRBV2	-	TRBJ1-2	TRBD1	12	CASRTGGYGYTF	TGTGCCAGCAGGACAGGGGGGTATGGCTACACCTTC